This is a list of T cell receptor beta chains from one sample in a study of T cells in Graves' hyperthyroidism and ophthalmopathy. TCRdb itself ran the multiplex PCR reads through MiXCR, one entry per CDR3 protein. This sample yields roughly 400,000 distinct CDR3 sequences, of which over 12% are seen a single time; 28% belongs to the top ten. Material: blood. These receptors were taken from a man between 50 and 59 years old with Graves' ophthalmopathy. Each CDR3 is given without its conserved first and last residue. Clone size appears in some rows only: once, few, many, or a class for an expanded clone.

clone_size	v_call	cdr3_aa
NA	TRBV29-1	SVGPGGPSTDTQY
many	TRBV2	ASSPQGIYEQY
few	TRBV4-2	ASSQDLGLSGANVLT
NA	TRBV6-1	ASRKGEETQY
NA	TRBV20-1	SAGRQNKKTQY
many	TRBV3-1	ASSQDPGLAFTVGEQY
many	TRBV11-3	ASSPLGGDTDTQY
NA	TRBV5-4	ASSSSSGREAGELF
NA	TRBV28	ASTKEPNSGANVLT
few	TRBV20-1	SAIIAGVRYTQY
many	TRBV20-1	SARPRAGESNYEQY
few	TRBV15	ATSGTRNSLGSNEQF
many	TRBV20-1	SASEGRMVSYEQY
many	TRBV6-1	ASSLERSTEAF
NA	TRBV5-1	ASSFEGRSYEQY
few	TRBV5-1	ASSLSQGGNSPLH
many	TRBV6-1	ASRKTDSNQPQH
NA	TRBV12-3/TRBV12-4	ASSLVWGMNTEAF
NA	TRBV11-2	ASSVLVGVQETQY
NA	TRBV2	ASSDRTSGSSPQYNEQF
many	TRBV12-5	ASGPPAVNQPQH
many	TRBV12-3/TRBV12-4	ASSSGDRGLSEQF
many	TRBV11-2	ASSVTRGGPYNEQF
many	TRBV7-3	ASSRGLTGNNEQF
NA	TRBV27	ASSTGPHNYGYT
NA	TRBV15	ATSVGGIEQY
many	TRBV6-2/TRBV6-3	ASSDGLAGPYEQY
many	TRBV29-1	SVGGTSGSGYNEQF
many	TRBV30	AWSGGWREYNEQF
many	TRBV5-1	ASSFSGKDEQY
many	TRBV11-2	ASSSRGPGTSSYNEQF
many	TRBV19	ASSPLRQNEQF
many	TRBV20-1	SASVGAGGPWETQY
NA	TRBV19	ASSRGAVETQY
few	TRBV7-6	ASSPLEGTEAF
many	TRBV5-1	ASSPVGGRDEKLF
NA	TRBV5-1	AGSSREVESDTQY
NA	TRBV6-1	ASSYGSGAYEQY
NA	TRBV27	ASRPTGGGVQY